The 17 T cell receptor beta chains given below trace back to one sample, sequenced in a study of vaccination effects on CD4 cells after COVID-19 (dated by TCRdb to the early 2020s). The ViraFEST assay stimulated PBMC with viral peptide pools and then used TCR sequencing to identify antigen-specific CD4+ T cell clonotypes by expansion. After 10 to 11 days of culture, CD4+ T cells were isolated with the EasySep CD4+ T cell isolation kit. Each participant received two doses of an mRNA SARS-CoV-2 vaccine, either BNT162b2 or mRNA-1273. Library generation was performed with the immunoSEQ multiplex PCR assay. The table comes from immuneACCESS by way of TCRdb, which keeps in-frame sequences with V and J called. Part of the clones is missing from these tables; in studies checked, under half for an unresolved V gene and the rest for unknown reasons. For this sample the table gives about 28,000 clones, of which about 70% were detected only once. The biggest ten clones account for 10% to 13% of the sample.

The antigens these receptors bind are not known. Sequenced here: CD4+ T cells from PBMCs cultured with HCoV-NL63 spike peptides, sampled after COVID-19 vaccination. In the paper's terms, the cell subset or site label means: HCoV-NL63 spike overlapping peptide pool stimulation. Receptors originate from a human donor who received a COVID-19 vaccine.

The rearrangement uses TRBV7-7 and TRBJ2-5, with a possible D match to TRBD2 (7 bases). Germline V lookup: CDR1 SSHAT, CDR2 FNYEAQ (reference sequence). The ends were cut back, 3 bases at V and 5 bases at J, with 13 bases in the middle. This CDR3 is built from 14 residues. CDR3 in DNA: TGTGCCAGCAGCTTGGGGGCACTAGCGGAGACCCAGTACTTC. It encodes CASSLGALAETQYF.

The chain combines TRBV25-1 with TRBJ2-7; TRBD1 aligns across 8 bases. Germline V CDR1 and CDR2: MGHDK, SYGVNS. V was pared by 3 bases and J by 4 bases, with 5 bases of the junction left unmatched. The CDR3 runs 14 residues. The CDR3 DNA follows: TGTGCCAGCAGTGATCCGGGACAGGATTACGAGCAGTACTTC. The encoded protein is CASSDPGQDYEQYF.

The CDR3 protein is CASSLGQTPNTGELFF. Written as DNA, the CDR3 is TGCGCCAGCAGCTTGGGGCAGACGCCGAACACCGGGGAGCTGTTTTTT. This sequence joins TRBV5-1 and TRBJ2-2; unclear D gene. V lost 0 bases and J lost 0, with 9 bases in between. The germline gives CDR1 SGHRS, CDR2 YFSETQ. The CDR3 totals 16 residues.

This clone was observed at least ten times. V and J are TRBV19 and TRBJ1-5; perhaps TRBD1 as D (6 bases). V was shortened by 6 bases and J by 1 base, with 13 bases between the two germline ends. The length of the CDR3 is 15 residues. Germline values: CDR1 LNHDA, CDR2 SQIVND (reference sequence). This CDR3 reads CASSRDRLSNQPQHF. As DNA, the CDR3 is TGTGCCAGTAGCCGCGACAGGCTCAGCAATCAGCCCCAGCATTTT.

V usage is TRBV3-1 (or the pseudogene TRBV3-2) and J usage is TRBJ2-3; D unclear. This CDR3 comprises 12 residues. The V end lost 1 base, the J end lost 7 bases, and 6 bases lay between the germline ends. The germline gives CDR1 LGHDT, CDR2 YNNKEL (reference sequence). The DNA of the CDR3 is TGTGCCAGCAGCCAAGTAGGGAATACGCAGTATTTT. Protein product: CASSQVGNTQYF.

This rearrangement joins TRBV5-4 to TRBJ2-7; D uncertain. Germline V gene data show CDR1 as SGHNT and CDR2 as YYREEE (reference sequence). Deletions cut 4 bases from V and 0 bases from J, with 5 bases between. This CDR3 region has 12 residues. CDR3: CASSPNSYEQYF. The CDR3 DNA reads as TGTGCCAGCAGCCCTAACTCCTACGAGCAGTACTTC.

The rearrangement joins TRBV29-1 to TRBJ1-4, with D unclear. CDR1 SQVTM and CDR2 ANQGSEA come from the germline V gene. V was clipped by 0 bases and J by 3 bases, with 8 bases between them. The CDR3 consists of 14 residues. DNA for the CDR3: TGCAGCGTTGAAGATCCGGGGTCTAATGAAAAACTGTTTTTT. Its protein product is CSVEDPGSNEKLFF.

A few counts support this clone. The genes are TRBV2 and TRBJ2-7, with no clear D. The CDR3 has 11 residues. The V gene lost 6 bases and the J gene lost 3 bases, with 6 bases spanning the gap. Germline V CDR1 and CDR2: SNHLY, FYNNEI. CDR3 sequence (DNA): TGTGCCAGCAGCCAGAGCTACGAGCAGTACTTC. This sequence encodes CASSQSYEQYF.

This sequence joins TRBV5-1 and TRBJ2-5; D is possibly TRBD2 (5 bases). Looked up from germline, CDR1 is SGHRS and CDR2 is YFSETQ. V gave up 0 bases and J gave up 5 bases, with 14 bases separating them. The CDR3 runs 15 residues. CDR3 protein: CASSLEGREYETQYF. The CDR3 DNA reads TGCGCCAGCAGCTTGGAAGGGAGAGAATATGAGACCCAGTACTTC.

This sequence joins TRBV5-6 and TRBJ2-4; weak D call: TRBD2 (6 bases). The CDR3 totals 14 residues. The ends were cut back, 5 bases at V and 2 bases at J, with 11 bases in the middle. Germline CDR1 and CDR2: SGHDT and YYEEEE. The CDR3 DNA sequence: TGTGCCAGCAGGGAGGGAAACTCCAAAAACATTCAGTACTTC. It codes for CASREGNSKNIQYF.

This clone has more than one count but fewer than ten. CDR3 residues: CASSVGRGHTQYF. The CDR3 DNA sequence: TGTGCCAGTAGTGTCGGGCGGGGACATACGCAGTATTTT. The V and J genes are TRBV19 and TRBJ2-3; TRBD2 is a possible D gene (6 bases). Trimming took off 5 bases at V and 7 bases at J, with 13 bases between the two ends. From germline, CDR1 is LNHDA and CDR2 SQIVND (reference sequence). This CDR3 spans 13 amino acids.

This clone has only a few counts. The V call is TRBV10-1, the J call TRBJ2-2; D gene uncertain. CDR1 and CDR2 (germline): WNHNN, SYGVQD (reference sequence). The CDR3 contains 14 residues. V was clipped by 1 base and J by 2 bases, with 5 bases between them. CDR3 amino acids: CASSEWDNTGELFF. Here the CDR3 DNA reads TGCGCCAGCAGTGAGTGGGATAACACCGGGGAGCTGTTTTTT.

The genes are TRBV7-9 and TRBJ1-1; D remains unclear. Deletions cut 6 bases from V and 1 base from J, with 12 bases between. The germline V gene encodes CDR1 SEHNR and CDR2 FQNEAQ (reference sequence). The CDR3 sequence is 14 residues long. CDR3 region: CASRSGLTNTEAFF. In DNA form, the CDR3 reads TGTGCCAGCAGATCCGGACTGACGAACACTGAAGCTTTCTTT.

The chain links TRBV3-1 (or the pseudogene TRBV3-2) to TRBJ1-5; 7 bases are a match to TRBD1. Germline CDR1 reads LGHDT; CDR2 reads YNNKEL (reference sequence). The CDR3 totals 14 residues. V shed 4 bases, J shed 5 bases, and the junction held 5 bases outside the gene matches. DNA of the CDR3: TGTGCCAGCAGCCTCGGGACAGCCTATCAGCCCCAGCATTTT. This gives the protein CASSLGTAYQPQHF.

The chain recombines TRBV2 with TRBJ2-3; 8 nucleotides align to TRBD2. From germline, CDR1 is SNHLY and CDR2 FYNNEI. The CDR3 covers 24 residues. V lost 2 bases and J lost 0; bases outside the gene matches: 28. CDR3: CASSEILIRGPGLGPLTSTDTQYF. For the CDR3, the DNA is TGTGCCAGCAGTGAAATTCTGATCAGGGGTCCGGGACTAGGCCCGTTAACTAGCACAGATACGCAGTATTTT.

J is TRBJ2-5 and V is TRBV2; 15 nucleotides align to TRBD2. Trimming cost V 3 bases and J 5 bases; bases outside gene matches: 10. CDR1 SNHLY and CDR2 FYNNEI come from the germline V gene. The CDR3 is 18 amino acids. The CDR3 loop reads CASSDPTGTSGGPETQYF. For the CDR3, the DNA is TGTGCCAGCAGTGACCCCACAGGGACTAGCGGGGGGCCGGAGACCCAGTACTTC.

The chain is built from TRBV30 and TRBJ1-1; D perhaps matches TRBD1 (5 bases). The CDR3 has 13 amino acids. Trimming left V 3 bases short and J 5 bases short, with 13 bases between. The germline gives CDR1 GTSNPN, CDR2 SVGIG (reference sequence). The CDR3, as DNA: TGTGCCTGGAGCGCCGACAGTAGGACTGAAGCTTTCTTT. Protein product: CAWSADSRTEAFF.